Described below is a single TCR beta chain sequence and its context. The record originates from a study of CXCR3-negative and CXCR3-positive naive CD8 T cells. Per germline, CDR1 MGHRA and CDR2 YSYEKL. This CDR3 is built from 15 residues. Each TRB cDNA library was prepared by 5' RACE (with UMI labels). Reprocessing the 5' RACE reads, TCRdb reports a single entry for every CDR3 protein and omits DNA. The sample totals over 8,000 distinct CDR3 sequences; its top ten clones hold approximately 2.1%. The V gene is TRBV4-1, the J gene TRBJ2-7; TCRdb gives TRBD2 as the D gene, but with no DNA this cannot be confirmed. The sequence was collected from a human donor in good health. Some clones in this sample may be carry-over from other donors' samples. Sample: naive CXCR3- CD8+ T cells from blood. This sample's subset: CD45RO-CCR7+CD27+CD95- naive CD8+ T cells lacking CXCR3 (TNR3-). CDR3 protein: CASSQTTGGSYEQYF.